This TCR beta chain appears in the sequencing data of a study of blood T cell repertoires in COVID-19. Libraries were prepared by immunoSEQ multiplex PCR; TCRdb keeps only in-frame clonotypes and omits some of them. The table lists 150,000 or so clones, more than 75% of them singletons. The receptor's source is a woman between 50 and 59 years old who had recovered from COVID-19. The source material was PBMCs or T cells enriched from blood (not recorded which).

The CDR3 DNA is TGTGCCAGCTCACCGCAGACAGACTATGGCTACACCTTC. Translated, it gives CASSPQTDYGYTF. The chain employs TRBV18 and TRBJ1-2; the D gene is possibly TRBD1 (5 bases). V was pared by 3 bases and J by 3 bases, with 8 bases between. This CDR3 region has 13 residues. Germline loops: CDR1 KGHSH, CDR2 LQKENI.